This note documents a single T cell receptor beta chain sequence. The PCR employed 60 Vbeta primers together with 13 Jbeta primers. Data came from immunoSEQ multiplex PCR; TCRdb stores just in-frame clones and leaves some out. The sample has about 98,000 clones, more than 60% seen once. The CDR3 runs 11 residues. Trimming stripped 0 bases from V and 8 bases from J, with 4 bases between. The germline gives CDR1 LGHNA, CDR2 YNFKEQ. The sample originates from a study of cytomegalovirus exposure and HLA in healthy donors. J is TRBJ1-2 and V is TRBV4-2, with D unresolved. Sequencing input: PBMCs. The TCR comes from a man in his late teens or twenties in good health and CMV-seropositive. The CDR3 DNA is TGTGCCAGCAGCCAAGACAGGGGCTACACCTTC. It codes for CASSQDRGYTF.